The T cell receptor (beta chain) under discussion was sequenced for a study of PD-1 blockade in classical Hodgkin lymphoma. This clone has only one observation. Its antigen is as yet unknown. Repertoires were generated with immunoSEQ multiplex PCR, while TCRdb's copy carries only in-frame clones and drops some. The repertoire holds roughly 96,000 clones, roughly nine tenths seen once, with about 10% in the top ten. Relapse was seen in all patients after autologous stem cell transplantation, and brentuximab vedotin exposure was variable. Classification of best responses gave complete response, partial response or progressive disease. Study outcomes and limitations: Possible causes of repertoire differences, disease activity or prior therapy, remain undefined. When set against healthy donors, newly diagnosed patients were reported to show lower baseline TCR diversity.

This TCR was sampled from a human donor with classical Hodgkin lymphoma. Source: peripheral blood mononuclear cells (PBMCs), taken before the second cycle of nivolumab.

The chain's CDR3 is CASKLTGELFF. The DNA for the CDR3 is TGCGCCAGCAAGTTAACCGGGGAGCTGTTTTTT. This sequence joins TRBV10-2 and TRBJ2-2; D uncertain. The V and J ends lost 7 bases and 5 bases respectively, with 5 bases between them. The CDR3 contains 11 residues. Looked up from germline, CDR1 is WSHSY and CDR2 is SAAADI.